This TCR beta chain is from a study of cytomegalovirus exposure and HLA in healthy donors. Study overall: Of 398 genotyped donors, more than 70% clustered with self-reported Caucasian donors.

Trimming removed 5 bases from V and 0 bases from J, with 7 bases in between. Germline V CDR1 and CDR2: MNHEY, SVGAGI. The CDR3 length is 13 residues. The PCR contained 60 Vbeta and 13 Jbeta primers. TCRdb's table, derived via immunoSEQ multiplex PCR, lists solely in-frame clones and lacks some. Of approximately 110,000 clones detected, about 73% appear once; the ten largest clones hold 8% to 8.5%. Findings and caveats of the study: Follow-up analysis found HLA locus-dependent TCR association rates, highest for DRB1 and lowest for HLA-C.

A few counts support this clone. As yet, its antigen is unknown. The sequenced sample was PBMCs. The V call is TRBV6-5, the J call TRBJ1-2; tentative D call: TRBD1 (5 bases). The sequence was collected from a woman between 40 and 55 years old in good health and CMV-seropositive. CDR3 region: CASSTGSNYGYTF. The CDR3 DNA follows: TGTGCCAGCAGTACAGGCTCTAACTATGGCTACACCTTC.